What follows is one TCR beta chain and its context. Germline and junction disagree at one end, which may indicate a read error. The assay was immunoSEQ multiplex PCR, and TCRdb's table has in-frame clones only and misses some. The sample shows about 210,000 clones, approximately 84% of them seen only once. This specimen belongs to a study of blood T cell repertoires in COVID-19. For the study at large: Acute and convalescent COVID-19 samples came from the United States, Italy and Spain.

Germline V gene lookup returns CDR1 MNHEY and CDR2 SMNVEV (reference sequence). The CDR3 contains 13 residues. The clonotype originates from a woman of 80 years or more with acute or convalescent COVID-19. The chain joins TRBV27 to TRBJ1-4; D is possibly TRBD1 (5 bases). Source material: peripheral blood. The CDR3 loop reads CASRRGADEKLFF. DNA of the CDR3: TGTGCCAGCAGGCGGGGCGCGGATGAGAAACTGTTTTTT.